This note documents a single T cell receptor beta chain sequence. J lost 2 bases, V lost 2 bases, and 3 bases had no gene match. Germline assignment: CDR1 LGHNT and CDR2 FRNRAP. The CDR3 sequence is 17 residues long. Per the original methods: Researchers report that nucleated cell counts were estimated from reference gene primer amplification. Data came from immunoSEQ multiplex PCR; TCRdb stores just in-frame clones and leaves some out. The V and J calls and clone size come from that table; D and trimming were worked out from the DNA. In the table there are approximately 480,000 clones, roughly nine tenths of which are singletons. The Seattle patients joined while their infection was active and were tracked longitudinally afterward. This entry comes from a study of blood T cell repertoires in COVID-19. Study context: Whether acute or convalescent, the COVID-19 samples came from the United States, Italy and Spain. Nucleic acid was either cDNA or gDNA, and it came from T cells, B-cell-depleted T cells, or PBMCs.

The chain couples TRBV12-5 to TRBJ2-6; TRBD2 aligns across 10 bases. Material: peripheral blood. This sequence was found in a man between 18 and 35 years old with COVID-19, enrolled during active disease. The CDR3 DNA is TGTGCTAGTGGTTTGCGGCTAGCGGGAGCTGGGGCCAACGTCCTGACTTTC. This sequence encodes CASGLRLAGAGANVLTF.